This T cell receptor (beta chain) came from a study of shared clonotypes between healthy human individuals (TCRdb year 2020). Study-wide context: The cohort included a few men and a couple of women between 18 and 49 years of age. For each donor, three plates each were used for CD4 naive and CD4 memory, two plates were used for CD8 naive, and one plate was used for CD8 memory. To estimate repertoire size and how much clonotypes are shared between individuals, the study performed deep sequencing of blood TCR repertoires from 4 to 6 healthy adults. Different laboratories and diverse techniques were used to prepare libraries and sequence TCR repertoires, to increase sequencing depth and limit assay-specific biases. Each donor's leukapheresis produced roughly between about 0.9 and 9.5 billion PBMCs. Results and caveats for the whole study, not just this receptor: Compared with non-shared clonotypes, clonotypes shared by all four sorted-subset donors had higher generation probabilities. Naive subsets generally had larger estimated clonotype richness than memory subsets did. Incomplete sequencing was indicated by rarefaction of sorted-subset datasets, despite the large sequencing depth. Sampling was restricted to blood, and TCR repertoires in tissue are likely to differ from TCR repertoires in blood. Sharing across a few donors was observed for approximately 4.6% of naive CD4, under 4% of naive CD8, over 2% of memory CD4, and over 0.3% of memory CD8 clonotypes. Pairwise subsampling indicated that sequencing depth was expected to affect the degree of clonotype sharing among donors. The small number of donors limited the genetic and exposure-history diversity represented.

Here V drops 0 bases and J drops 9 bases, and the junction holds 12 bases not matched to any gene. Via the germline V gene, CDR1 is LGHNA and CDR2 YNFKEQ. The CDR3, cysteine through phenylalanine, is 16 amino acids long. Solely the CDR3 DNA is kept, with 48 bases framed from the first base. The donors were healthy, HIV-negative adults with no recently reported acute infections or vaccinations. Every donor was a Caucasian adult residing in Nashville, Tennessee, USA. CD4+ T cells were enriched by magnetic negative selection, after which naive cells were positively selected on CD45RA and the negative fraction was taken as the memory subset. After blood collection by leukapheresis, PBMCs were isolated using Ficoll-Histopaque density gradient centrifugation and then cryopreserved in the vapor phase of liquid nitrogen. Analytical flow cytometry was used to check the purity and quantity of each magnetically sorted T cell population. Genomic DNA was isolated from every sorted fraction and measured by UV absorbance on a Nanodrop 2000c.

Using the deep immunoSEQ assay, multiplex PCR amplified TCR CDR3 regions from genomic DNA. Genomic DNA extracted from each cell subset was distributed evenly over all wells of several immunoSEQ 96-well plates, and each plate served as one replicate. For sorted subsets, each replicate PCR was loaded with roughly 0.2 ug genomic DNA, equivalent to some 27,000 T cell genomes. The purified libraries were quantified using a Qubit 3.0 fluorometer, sized with a Bioanalyzer 2100, and then quantified again using the KAPA Library Quantification kit. A separate single-read 150-cycle Illumina NextSeq 550 flow cell was used to sequence each immunoSEQ 96-well plate. The authors' pipeline ran thus. Because only junctional sequences without quality scores were contained in the immunoSEQ output, filtering matching that applied to full-length reads could not be performed. Sequences were annotated with PyIR, a Python wrapper for IgBLAST v1.9, and V/J genes and CDR3 were assigned using IMGT germline references. Reads with weak V/J assignments (E-value above 1e-6), missing CDR3, stop codons, out-of-frame junctions, or ambiguous translated residues were removed. V3J clonotypes were defined as sequences sharing the same inferred V gene, J gene, and CDR3 amino acid sequence. Percentage overlap between repertoires was calculated by dividing the number of shared unique clonotypes by the size of the smaller repertoire. Richness of each repertoire was evaluated using RTK rarefaction, the Chao1 estimator, and Recon v2.1 estimates of unobserved clonotypes. For all TCRbeta clonotypes obtained by the gDNA method from several donors, generation probabilities were computed with OLGA. TCRdb retrieved this table from immuneACCESS and kept in-frame rearrangements only. Not all clones are present; in checked studies, unresolved V genes account for under half, and no reason is known for the remainder. Clone size and the V and J calls come from that table; the DNA yielded D and trimming. The sample yields 2 million or so clones; roughly 95% were counted once. The ten largest account for 0.1% to 0.15% of the sample.

To note about this clone: Its cognate antigen has yet to be identified. No base quality values were provided; no much bigger clone lies one nucleotide off.

Sequencing input: naive CD4+ T cells sorted from blood. The meaning of the sample's cell subset or site label: CD45RA+ positively selected. The chain joins TRBV4-2 to TRBJ2-5, with 8 bases in between that match TRBD2. This TCR was recovered from a man between 18 and 29 years old in good health. The nucleotide sequence reads TGTGCCAGCAGCCAAGATCAGGGAGCGGGGGAAGGGGCCCAGTACTTC. This encodes CASSQDQGAGEGAQYF.